Listed here are 14 T cell receptor beta chains from one sample, sequenced in a study of blood T cell repertoires in COVID-19. Produced via immunoSEQ multiplex PCR; TCRdb's table is partial and in-frame only. Of about 140,000 clones listed, under 90% were seen once; the top ten hold about 9.3%. The sequenced sample was peripheral blood. The origin of the receptors is an elderly woman in a cohort sampled during active or convalescent COVID-19.

V and J are TRBV27 and TRBJ1-2, with no clear D. Per the germline V gene, CDR1 is MNHEY and CDR2 is SMNVEV (reference sequence). Trimming removed 1 base from V and 2 bases from J, with 14 bases in between. This CDR3 contains 16 residues. CDR3: CASSLWPRGGNYGYTF. The CDR3 DNA reads TGTGCCAGCAGTTTATGGCCCCGGGGAGGGAACTATGGCTACACCTTC.

J is TRBJ2-5 and V is TRBV4-1; the D gene is possibly TRBD2 (6 bases). Germline V gene lookup returns CDR1 MGHRA and CDR2 YSYEKL. CDR3 length equals 13 residues. V was trimmed by 2 bases and J by 4 bases, leaving 8 bases between them. The CDR3 sequence is CASSQWGVETQYF. For the CDR3, the DNA is TGCGCCAGCAGCCAATGGGGGGTAGAGACCCAGTACTTC.

In regard to this clone: Because it lacks the conserved phenylalanine or tryptophan at the end, this CDR3 is likely a read error. No DNA is shown, since the ends of the CDR3 on it are uncertain; the CDR3 is the one TCRdb lists. The chain has TRBV2 and TRBJ1-6. The CDR3 numbers 11 amino acids, ends counted. The germline CDR1 and CDR2 sequences are SNHLY and FYNNEI. CDR3 residues: CASADGGDIDI.

The rearrangement uses TRBV5-4 and TRBJ2-5; 8 nucleotides line up with TRBD1. With 6 bases clipped from V and 5 bases from J, the junction kept 12 bases outside the gene matches. This CDR3 spans 15 amino acids. The V gene's germline CDR1 is SGHNT and CDR2 YYREEE (reference sequence). The CDR3 DNA sequence: TGTGCCAGCACCCGAGGACAGGGTTCTTTGGAGACCCAGTACTTC. It specifies CASTRGQGSLETQYF.

About this clone itself: Different DNA sequences within this sample yield the same CDR3. The rearrangement joins TRBV5-1 to TRBJ1-4; D not certain. CDR3 length: 15 amino acids. Trimming removed 0 bases at V and 0 bases at J, with 6 bases between. The V gene's germline CDR1 is SGHRS and CDR2 YFSETQ. The CDR3 region has the DNA TGCGCCAGCAGCTTGGGCTCAGCAACTAATGAAAAACTGTTTTTT. Translating gives CASSLGSATNEKLFF.

V gene TRBV28 combines with J gene TRBJ1-2, with D possibly matching TRBD1 (5 bases). The germline V gene encodes CDR1 MDHEN and CDR2 SYDVKM. Between the trimmed V and J ends, which lost 4 bases and 11 bases, there was a span of 14 bases. The CDR3 length is 12 residues. This CDR3 is CASSSQGRVYTF. The CDR3 nucleotides read TGTGCCAGCAGTTCCCAGGGTCGGGTGTACACCTTC.

This clone occurred a few times. J is TRBJ1-2 and V is TRBV28; no firm D call. V gave up 3 bases and J gave up 2 bases, with 7 bases separating them. Looked up from germline, CDR1 is MDHEN and CDR2 is SYDVKM. The CDR3 loop spans 13 amino acids. The CDR3 DNA is TGTGCCAGCAGTTTTGAGTTAAACTATGGCTACACCTTC. Protein: CASSFELNYGYTF.

The rearrangement uses TRBV6-5 and TRBJ1-2; D perhaps matches TRBD1 (6 bases). The CDR3 runs 14 residues. Looked up from germline, CDR1 is MNHEY and CDR2 is SVGAGI. The ends were cut back, 10 bases at V and 4 bases at J, with 19 bases in the middle. The CDR3 DNA follows: TGTGCCACCTACCCCCTGACAGGACGCTATGGCTACACCTTC. Translated: CATYPLTGRYGYTF.

The rearrangement uses TRBV30 and TRBJ2-7, with a possible D match to TRBD1 (5 bases). The ends were cut back, 3 bases at V and 1 base at J, with 7 bases in the middle. CDR1 and CDR2 (germline): GTSNPN, SVGIG (reference sequence). The length of the CDR3 is 12 residues. CDR3 sequence: CAWSQGSYEQYF. CDR3 bases: TGTGCCTGGAGCCAGGGATCCTACGAGCAGTACTTC.

The gene calls are TRBV28 and TRBJ2-5; possibly TRBD1 for D (5 bases). V was trimmed by 5 bases and J by 2 bases, leaving 15 bases between them. The CDR3 contains 15 residues. Germline CDR1 reads MDHEN; CDR2 reads SYDVKM. Here the CDR3 DNA reads TGTGCCAGCAGTCCCTCCCAGGGTGGTCAAGAGACCCAGTACTTC. Its translation: CASSPSQGGQETQYF.

This clone was seen a handful of times. V gene TRBV7-8 combines with J gene TRBJ1-3, with TRBD1 identical over 7 bases. This CDR3 comprises 15 residues. V shed 4 bases and J 6 bases; nucleotides not matched to a gene: 9. Germline CDR1 reads SGHVS; CDR2 reads FQNEAQ. CDR3 protein: CASSSRDRLLNTIYF. CDR3 nucleotides: TGTGCCAGCAGCTCCCGGGACAGATTATTAAACACCATATATTTT. Full variable domain (outside the CDR3, taken from reference TRBV7-8 and TRBJ1-3): GAGVSQSPRYKVAKRGQDVALRCDPISGHVSLFWYQQALGQGPEFLTYFQNEAQLDKSGLPSDRFFAERPEGSVSTLKIQRTQQEDSAVYLCASSSRDRLLNTIYFGEGSWLTVV.

This clone was observed a few times. The rearrangement joins TRBV6-6 to TRBJ2-2; 9 bases fit TRBD1. Losses at the gene ends were 10 bases for V and 5 bases for J; bases not matched to a gene: 11. Germline V gene lookup returns CDR1 MNHNY and CDR2 SVGAGI (reference sequence). The CDR3 length is 15 residues. The chain's CDR3 is CATEPRTGVTGELFF. DNA for the CDR3: TGTGCCACCGAGCCCCGGACAGGGGTAACCGGGGAGCTGTTTTTT.

This clone showed up just once. This sequence joins TRBV6-1 and TRBJ2-1; 11 bases match TRBD2. Germline CDR1 is MNHNS and CDR2 is SASEGT. The J segment lost 6 bases and the V segment lost 3 bases, leaving 4 bases of the junction unmatched. The CDR3 covers 15 residues. Written as DNA, the CDR3 is TGTGCCAGCAGTGAGGTAGCGGGGGGGCCCAATGAGCAGTTCTTC. Protein sequence: CASSEVAGGPNEQFF.

The CDR3 here is CASGRGRETQYF. Here the CDR3 DNA reads TGTGCCAGCGGCAGGGGCAGGGAGACCCAGTACTTC. The genes are TRBV6-5 and TRBJ2-5, with D maybe TRBD1 (6 bases). The CDR3 spans 12 residues. With 8 bases removed from V and 5 bases from J, the gap between germline ends came to 12 bases. Germline CDR1 reads MNHEY; CDR2 reads SVGAGI.